Listed below are T cell receptor beta chains from one sample, sequenced in a study of early T cells in non-severe SARS-CoV-2 infection. TCRdb re-derived calls from the 5' RACE reads in MiXCR, one entry per CDR3 protein. The sample has approximately 120,000 distinct CDR3 sequences, 14% to 15% seen once. The source material was whole blood. The receptors were sampled from an adult who was a healthcare worker with PCR-confirmed SARS-CoV-2 infection or an uninfected control (not recorded which). Each CDR3 is given with its conserved first and last residue. Fields, in order: V gene, J gene, clone size, D gene, CDR3 DNA, CDR3 protein. A D gene is named only where the DNA matches it firmly. The size field is filled for only some rows; it gives once, few, many or a size class.

v_call: TRBV4-2
j_call: TRBJ1-4
clone_size: many
d_call: TRBD1
cdr3_nt: TGTGCCAGCAGCCATGGCGGGACAGACCCTGAAAAACTGTTTTTT
cdr3_aa: CASSHGGTDPEKLFF

v_call: TRBV12-3/TRBV12-4
j_call: TRBJ2-5
clone_size: .
d_call: .
cdr3_nt: TGTGCCAGCAGTCCGGGACATCTTCAAGAGACCCAGTACTTC
cdr3_aa: CASSPGHLQETQYF

v_call: TRBV7-3
j_call: TRBJ2-1
clone_size: many
d_call: .
cdr3_nt: TGTGCCAGCAGCTTATTGGCAGGCCCTTACAATGAGCAGTTCTTC
cdr3_aa: CASSLLAGPYNEQFF

v_call: TRBV12-3/TRBV12-4
j_call: TRBJ1-1
clone_size: .
d_call: .
cdr3_nt: TGTGCCAGCAGTTTGTCAGGTTTGAAAACTGAAGCTTTCTTT
cdr3_aa: CASSLSGLKTEAFF

v_call: TRBV7-3
j_call: TRBJ1-1
clone_size: few
d_call: .
cdr3_nt: TGTGCCAGCAGCTTAAGTGGAGGGCGTGGAACTGAAGCTTTCTTT
cdr3_aa: CASSLSGGRGTEAFF

v_call: TRBV14
j_call: TRBJ2-5
clone_size: few
d_call: TRBD2
cdr3_nt: TGTGCCAGCAGCCTTGGACTAGCGGGGAAAGAGACCCAGTACTTC
cdr3_aa: CASSLGLAGKETQYF

v_call: TRBV7-9
j_call: TRBJ1-2
clone_size: .
d_call: .
cdr3_nt: TGTGCCAGCAGGAAGGTTAACTATGGCTACACCTTC
cdr3_aa: CASRKVNYGYTF

v_call: TRBV4-1
j_call: TRBJ2-1
clone_size: few
d_call: TRBD2
cdr3_nt: TGCGCCAGCAGCCAAGCGGGACTAGCGGGGGGAAAAGAGGAGCAGTTCTTC
cdr3_aa: CASSQAGLAGGKEEQFF

v_call: TRBV28
j_call: TRBJ1-1
clone_size: few
d_call: TRBD1
cdr3_nt: TGTGCCAGCAGTTTAAGCGGACAGGGGTTTGCTGAAGCTTTCTTT
cdr3_aa: CASSLSGQGFAEAFF

v_call: TRBV29-1
j_call: TRBJ1-1
clone_size: few
d_call: .
cdr3_nt: TGCAGCGCCGAGGGGCAGCCAAACACTGAAGCTTTCTTT
cdr3_aa: CSAEGQPNTEAFF